The present T cell receptor (beta chain) was sequenced within a study of CD8+ T cells in alopecia areata. Study-wide context: Tofacitinib was taken orally by treated patients, and the dose was 5 to 10 mg twice daily.

This CDR3 is 15 amino acids long. Germline V gene data show CDR1 as LNHDA and CDR2 as SQIVND (reference sequence). The V gene lost 3 bases and the J gene lost 5 bases, with 14 bases spanning the gap. Lesional scalp tissue (obtained by punch biopsy) and peripheral blood were collected from alopecia areata patients. Cell sorting was applied to PBMCs, and CD4+ and CD8+ T cells were collected. A remark on this clone: The antigen is undetermined.

Once RNA had been extracted, it was reverse transcribed into cDNA to act as the sequencing template. The data were produced by immunoSEQ multiplex PCR, yet TCRdb's version contains in-frame clones alone and is incomplete. There are 130,000 to 150,000 clones in the sample; 45% to 60% occur only once, and 0.8% to 1% lies in the top ten. Broader study findings: Relative to normal scalp, lesional scalp, especially alopecia totalis/universalis, showed higher clonality.

This specimen was CD4+ T cells sorted from blood, taken at week 0. The sequence came from a human donor with alopecia areata. V gene TRBV19 combines with J gene TRBJ2-1; tentatively, D is TRBD1 (7 bases). The CDR3 is CASSIGQGGHNEQFF. The CDR3, as DNA: TGTGCCAGTAGTATTGGGCAGGGGGGCCACAATGAGCAGTTCTTC.